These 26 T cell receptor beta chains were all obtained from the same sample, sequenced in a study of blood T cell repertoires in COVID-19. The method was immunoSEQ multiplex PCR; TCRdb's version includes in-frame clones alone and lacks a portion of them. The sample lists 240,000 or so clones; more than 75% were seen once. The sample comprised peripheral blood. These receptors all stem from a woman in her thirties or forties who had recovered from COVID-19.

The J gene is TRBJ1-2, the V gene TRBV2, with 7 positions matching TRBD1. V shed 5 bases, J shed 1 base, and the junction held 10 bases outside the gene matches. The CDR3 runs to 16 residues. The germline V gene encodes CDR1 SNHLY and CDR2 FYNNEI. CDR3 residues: CASSPRDSRFNYGYTF. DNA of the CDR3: TGTGCCAGCAGTCCACGGGACAGTAGGTTTAACTATGGCTACACCTTC.

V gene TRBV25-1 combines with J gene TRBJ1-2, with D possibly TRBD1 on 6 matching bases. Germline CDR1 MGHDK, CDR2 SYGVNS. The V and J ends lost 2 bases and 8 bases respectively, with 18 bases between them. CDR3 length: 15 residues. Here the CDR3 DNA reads TGTGCCAGCAGTGAAGGGGGCCGAACATGGGTCGGCTACACCTTC. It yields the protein CASSEGGRTWVGYTF.

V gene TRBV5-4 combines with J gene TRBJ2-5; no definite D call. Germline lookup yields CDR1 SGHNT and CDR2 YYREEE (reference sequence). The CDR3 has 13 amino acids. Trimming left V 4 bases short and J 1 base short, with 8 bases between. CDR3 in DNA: TGTGCCAGCAGCCCACAGCCCCAAGAGACCCAGTACTTC. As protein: CASSPQPQETQYF.

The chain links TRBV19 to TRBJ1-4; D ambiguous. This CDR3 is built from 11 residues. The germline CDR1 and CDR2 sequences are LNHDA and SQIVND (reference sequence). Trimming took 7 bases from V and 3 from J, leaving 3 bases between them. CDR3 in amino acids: CASTSNEKLFF. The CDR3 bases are TGTGCCAGTACCTCTAATGAAAAACTGTTTTTT.

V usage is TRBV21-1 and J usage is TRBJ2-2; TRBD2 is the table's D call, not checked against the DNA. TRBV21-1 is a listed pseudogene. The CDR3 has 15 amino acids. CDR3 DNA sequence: TGTGCCAGCAGCAAAGCCCGCGCATCCACCGGGGAGCTGTTTTTT. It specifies CASSKARASTGELFF.

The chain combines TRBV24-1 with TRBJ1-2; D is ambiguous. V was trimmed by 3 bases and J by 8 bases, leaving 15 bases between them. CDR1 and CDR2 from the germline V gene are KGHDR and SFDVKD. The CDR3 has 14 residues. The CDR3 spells CATSDDPVSGGYTF. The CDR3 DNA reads TGTGCCACCAGTGATGACCCGGTCTCGGGAGGCTACACCTTC.

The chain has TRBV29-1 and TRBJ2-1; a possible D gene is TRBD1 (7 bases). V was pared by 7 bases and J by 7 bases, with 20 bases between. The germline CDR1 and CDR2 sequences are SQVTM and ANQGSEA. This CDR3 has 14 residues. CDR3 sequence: CSAGGRDRQNEQFF. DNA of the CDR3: TGCAGCGCCGGGGGCCGGGACAGACAAAATGAGCAGTTCTTC.

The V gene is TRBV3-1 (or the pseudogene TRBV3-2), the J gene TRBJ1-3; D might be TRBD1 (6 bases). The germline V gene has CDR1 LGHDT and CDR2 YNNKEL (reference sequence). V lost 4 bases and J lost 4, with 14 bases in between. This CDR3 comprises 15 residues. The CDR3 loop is CASSRGGGPGNTIYF. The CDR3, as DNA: TGTGCCAGCAGCCGAGGGGGGGGACCGGGAAACACCATATATTTT.

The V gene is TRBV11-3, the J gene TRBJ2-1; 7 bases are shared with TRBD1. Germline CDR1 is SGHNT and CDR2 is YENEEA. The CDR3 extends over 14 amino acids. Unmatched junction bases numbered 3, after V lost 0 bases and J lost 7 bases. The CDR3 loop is CASSLDRGFNEQFF. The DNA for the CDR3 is TGTGCCAGCAGCTTAGACAGGGGGTTTAATGAGCAGTTCTTC.

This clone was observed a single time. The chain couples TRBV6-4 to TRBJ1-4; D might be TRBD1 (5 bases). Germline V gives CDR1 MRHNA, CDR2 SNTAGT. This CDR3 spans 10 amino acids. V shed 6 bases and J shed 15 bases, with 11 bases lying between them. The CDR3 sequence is CASRPKGVFF. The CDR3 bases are TGTGCCAGCAGGCCTAAAGGGGTGTTTTTT.

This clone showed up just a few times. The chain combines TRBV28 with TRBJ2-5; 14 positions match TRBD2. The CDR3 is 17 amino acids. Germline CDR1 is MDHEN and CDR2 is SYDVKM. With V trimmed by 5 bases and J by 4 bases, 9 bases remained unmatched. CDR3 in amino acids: CASSPRTSGRRGETQYF. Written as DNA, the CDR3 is TGTGCCAGCAGTCCACGGACTAGCGGGAGGCGGGGAGAGACCCAGTACTTC.

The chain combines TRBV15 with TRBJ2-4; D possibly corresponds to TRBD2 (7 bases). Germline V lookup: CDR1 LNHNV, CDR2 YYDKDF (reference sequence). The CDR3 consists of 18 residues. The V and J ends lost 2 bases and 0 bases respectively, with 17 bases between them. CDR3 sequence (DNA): TGTGCCACCAGCAGAACAGGGAGGGGACGGTCAGCCAAAAACATTCAGTACTTC. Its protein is CATSRTGRGRSAKNIQYF.

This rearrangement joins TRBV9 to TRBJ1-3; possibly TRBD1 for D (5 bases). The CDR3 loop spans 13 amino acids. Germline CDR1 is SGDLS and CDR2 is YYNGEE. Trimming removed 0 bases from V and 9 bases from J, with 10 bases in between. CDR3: CASSVGQGGTIYF. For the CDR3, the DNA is TGTGCCAGCAGCGTAGGGCAGGGTGGCACCATATATTTT.

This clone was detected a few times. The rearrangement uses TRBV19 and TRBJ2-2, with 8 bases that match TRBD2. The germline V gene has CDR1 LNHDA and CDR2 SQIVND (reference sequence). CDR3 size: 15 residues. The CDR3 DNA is TGTGCGATATCGGGGGGGCGACTGGACACCGGGGAGCTGTTTTTT. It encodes CAISGGRLDTGELFF.

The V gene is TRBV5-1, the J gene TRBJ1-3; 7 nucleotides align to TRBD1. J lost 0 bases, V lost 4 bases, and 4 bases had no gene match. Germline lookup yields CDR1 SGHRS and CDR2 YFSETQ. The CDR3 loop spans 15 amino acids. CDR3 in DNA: TGCGCCAGCAGCAGGGGACAGCTCTCTGGAAACACCATATATTTT. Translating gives CASSRGQLSGNTIYF.

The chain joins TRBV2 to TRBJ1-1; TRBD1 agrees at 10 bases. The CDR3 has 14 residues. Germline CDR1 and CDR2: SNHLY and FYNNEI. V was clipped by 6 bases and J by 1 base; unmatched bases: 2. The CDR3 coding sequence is TGTGCCAGCAGAGGGACAGGGGCGAACACTGAAGCTTTCTTT. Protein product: CASRGTGANTEAFF.

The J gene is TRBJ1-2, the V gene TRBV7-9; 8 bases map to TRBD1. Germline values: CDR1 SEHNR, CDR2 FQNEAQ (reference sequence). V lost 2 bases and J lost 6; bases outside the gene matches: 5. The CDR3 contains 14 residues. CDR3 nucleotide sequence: TGTGCCAGCAGCTTAACGGACAGGGTCCATGGCTACACCTTC. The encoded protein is CASSLTDRVHGYTF.

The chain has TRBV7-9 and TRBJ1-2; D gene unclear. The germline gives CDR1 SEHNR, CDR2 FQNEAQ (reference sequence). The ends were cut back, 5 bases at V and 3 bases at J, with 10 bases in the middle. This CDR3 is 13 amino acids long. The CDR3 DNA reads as TGTGCCAGCAGCCCCGGGAGGGACTATGGCTACACCTTC. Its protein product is CASSPGRDYGYTF.

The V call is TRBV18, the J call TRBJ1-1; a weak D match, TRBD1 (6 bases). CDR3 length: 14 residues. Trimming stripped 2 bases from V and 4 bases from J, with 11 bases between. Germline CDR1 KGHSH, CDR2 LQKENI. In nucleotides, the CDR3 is TGTGCCAGCTCACCAGGACGAGGGGGCACTGAAGCTTTCTTT. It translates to CASSPGRGGTEAFF.

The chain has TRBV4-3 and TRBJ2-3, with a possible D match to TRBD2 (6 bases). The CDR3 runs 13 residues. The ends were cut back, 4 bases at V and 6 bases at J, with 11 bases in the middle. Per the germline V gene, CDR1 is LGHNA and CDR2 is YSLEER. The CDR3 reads CASSRRLVDTQYF. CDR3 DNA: TGCGCCAGCAGCCGACGACTAGTGGATACGCAGTATTTT.

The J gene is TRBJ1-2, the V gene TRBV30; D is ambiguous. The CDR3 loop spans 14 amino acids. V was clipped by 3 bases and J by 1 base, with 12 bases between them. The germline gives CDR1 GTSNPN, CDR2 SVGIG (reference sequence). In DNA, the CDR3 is TGTGCCTGGAGCGTACGTAGACTTAACTATGGCTACACCTTC. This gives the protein CAWSVRRLNYGYTF.

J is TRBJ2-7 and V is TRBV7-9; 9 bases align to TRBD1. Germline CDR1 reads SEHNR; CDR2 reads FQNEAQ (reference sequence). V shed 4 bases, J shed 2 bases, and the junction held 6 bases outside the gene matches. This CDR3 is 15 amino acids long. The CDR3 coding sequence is TGTGCCAGCAGCTCCACAGGGGGCTTGCCCTACGAGCAGTACTTC. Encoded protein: CASSSTGGLPYEQYF.

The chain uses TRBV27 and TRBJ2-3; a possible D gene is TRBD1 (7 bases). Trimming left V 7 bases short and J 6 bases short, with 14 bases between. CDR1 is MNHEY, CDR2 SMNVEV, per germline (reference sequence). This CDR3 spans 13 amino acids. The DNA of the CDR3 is TGTGCCAGCAACCCCAGGGGGGCGGATACGCAGTATTTT. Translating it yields CASNPRGADTQYF.

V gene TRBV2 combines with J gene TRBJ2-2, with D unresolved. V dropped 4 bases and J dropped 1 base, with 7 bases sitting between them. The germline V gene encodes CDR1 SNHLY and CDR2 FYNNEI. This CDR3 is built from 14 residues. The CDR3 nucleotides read TGTGCCAGCAGTGGTTCTCGGAACACCGGGGAGCTGTTTTTT. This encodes CASSGSRNTGELFF.

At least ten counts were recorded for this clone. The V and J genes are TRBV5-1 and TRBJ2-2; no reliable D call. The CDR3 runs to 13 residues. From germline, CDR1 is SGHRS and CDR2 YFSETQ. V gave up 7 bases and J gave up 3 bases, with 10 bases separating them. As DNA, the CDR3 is TGCGCCAGCCGCGCCGCGGACACCGGGGAGCTGTTTTTT. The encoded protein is CASRAADTGELFF.

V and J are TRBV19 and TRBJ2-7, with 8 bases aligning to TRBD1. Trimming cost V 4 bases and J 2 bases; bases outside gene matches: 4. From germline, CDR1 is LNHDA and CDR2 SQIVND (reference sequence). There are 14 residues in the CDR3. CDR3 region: CASSTGQGAYEQYF. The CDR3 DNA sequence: TGTGCCAGTAGTACCGGACAGGGAGCCTACGAGCAGTACTTC.